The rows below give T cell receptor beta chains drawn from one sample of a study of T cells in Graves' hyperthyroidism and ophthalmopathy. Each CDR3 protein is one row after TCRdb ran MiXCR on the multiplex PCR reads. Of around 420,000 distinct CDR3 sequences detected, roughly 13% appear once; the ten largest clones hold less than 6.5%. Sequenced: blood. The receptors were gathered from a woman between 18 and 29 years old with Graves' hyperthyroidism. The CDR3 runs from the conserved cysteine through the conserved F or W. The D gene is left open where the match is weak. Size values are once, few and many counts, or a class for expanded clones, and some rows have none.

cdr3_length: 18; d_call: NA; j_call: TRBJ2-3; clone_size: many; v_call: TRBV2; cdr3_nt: TGTGCCAGCAGTGATTTGGGCCAGGTGGGCTATGGAACAGATACGCAGTATTTT; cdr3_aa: CASSDLGQVGYGTDTQYF
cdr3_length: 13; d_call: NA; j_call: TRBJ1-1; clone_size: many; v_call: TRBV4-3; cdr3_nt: TGCGCCAGCAGCCAAGATCCGCGAACTGAAGCTTTCTTT; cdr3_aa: CASSQDPRTEAFF
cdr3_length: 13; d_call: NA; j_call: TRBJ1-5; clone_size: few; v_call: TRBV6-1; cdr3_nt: TGTGCCAGCAGTGACCGTAGCAATCAGCCCCAGCATTTT; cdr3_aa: CASSDRSNQPQHF
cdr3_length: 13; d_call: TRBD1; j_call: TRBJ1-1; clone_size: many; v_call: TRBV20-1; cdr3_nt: TGCAGTGCTTATCTAGACAGGGTCGGGGAAGCTTTCTTT; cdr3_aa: CSAYLDRVGEAFF
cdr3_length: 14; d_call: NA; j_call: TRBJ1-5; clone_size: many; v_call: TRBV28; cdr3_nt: TGTGCCAGCAGTTTATGGGAAAACAATCAGCCCCAGCATTTT; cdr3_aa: CASSLWENNQPQHF
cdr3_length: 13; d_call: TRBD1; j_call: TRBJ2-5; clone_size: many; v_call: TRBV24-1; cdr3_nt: TGTGCCACCAGTGATTTGGTAGGGGGCCGTCAGTACTTC; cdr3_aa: CATSDLVGGRQYF
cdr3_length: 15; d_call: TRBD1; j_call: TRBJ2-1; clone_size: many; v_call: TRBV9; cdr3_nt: TGTGCCAGCAGCGTCACAGGGGAAACCTACAATGAGCAGTTCTTC; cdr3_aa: CASSVTGETYNEQFF
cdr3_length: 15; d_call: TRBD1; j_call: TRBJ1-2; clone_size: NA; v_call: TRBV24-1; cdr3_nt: TGTGCCACCAGTGGCGTGGGACAGGGAATCTTTGGCTACACCTTC; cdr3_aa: CATSGVGQGIFGYTF
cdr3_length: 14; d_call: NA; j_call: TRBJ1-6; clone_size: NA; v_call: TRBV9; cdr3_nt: TGTGCCAGCAGCGTAGCAGAACTCGGCTCACCCCTCCACTTT; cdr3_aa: CASSVAELGSPLHF
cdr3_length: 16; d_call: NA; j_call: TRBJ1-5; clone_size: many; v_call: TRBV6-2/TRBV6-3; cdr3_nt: TGTGCCAGCAGTTATGGTTTGGTACAGATACTTCAGCCCCAGCATTTT; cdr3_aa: CASSYGLVQILQPQHF
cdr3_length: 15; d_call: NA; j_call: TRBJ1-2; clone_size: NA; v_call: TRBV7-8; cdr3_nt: TGTGCCAGCAGCTTGGCAGGGGATGGTCCAGGAGGCTACACCTTC; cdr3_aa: CASSLAGDGPGGYTF
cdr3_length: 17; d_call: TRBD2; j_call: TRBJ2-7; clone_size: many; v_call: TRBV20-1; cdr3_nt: TGCAGTGCTAGAGATCCTAGCGGGAGGGCCAGTCTCAGCGAGCAGTACTTC; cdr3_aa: CSARDPSGRASLSEQYF
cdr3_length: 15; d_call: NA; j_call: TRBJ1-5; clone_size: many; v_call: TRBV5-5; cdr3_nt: TGTGCCAGCAGCTCCCAGGGCGGGGGAAGTCAGCCCCAGCATTTT; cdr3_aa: CASSSQGGGSQPQHF
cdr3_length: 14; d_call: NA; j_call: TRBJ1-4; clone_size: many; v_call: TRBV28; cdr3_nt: TGTGCCAGCAACCCACAGGTCCTCAATGAAAAACTGTTTTTT; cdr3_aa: CASNPQVLNEKLFF
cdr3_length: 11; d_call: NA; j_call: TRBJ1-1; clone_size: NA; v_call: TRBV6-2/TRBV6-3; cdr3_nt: TGTGCCAGCGCGGGGAGGGCTGAAGCTTTCTTT; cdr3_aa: CASAGRAEAFF
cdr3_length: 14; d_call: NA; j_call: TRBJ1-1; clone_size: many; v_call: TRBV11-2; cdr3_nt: TGTGCCAGCAGCTTAGTTTTCCCAACCGCTGAAGCTTTCTTT; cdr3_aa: CASSLVFPTAEAFF
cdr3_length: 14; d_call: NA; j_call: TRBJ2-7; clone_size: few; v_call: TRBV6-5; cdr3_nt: TGTGCCAGCAGTTACTTGGGTAGCAGGAGCGAGCAGTACTTC; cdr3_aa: CASSYLGSRSEQYF
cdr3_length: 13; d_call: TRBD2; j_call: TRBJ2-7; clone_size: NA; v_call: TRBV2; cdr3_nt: TGTGCCACCACGGGACTAGCGGACTACGAGCAGTACTTC; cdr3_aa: CATTGLADYEQYF
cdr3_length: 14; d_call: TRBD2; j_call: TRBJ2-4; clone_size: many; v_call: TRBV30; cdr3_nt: TGTGCCTGGAGCCTAGCGGGAGGCAAAAACATTCAGTACTTC; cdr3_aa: CAWSLAGGKNIQYF
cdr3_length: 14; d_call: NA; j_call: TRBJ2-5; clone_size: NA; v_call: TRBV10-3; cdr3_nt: TGTGCCATCAGTGAGCTCTGGTTTCAAGAGACCCAGTACTTC; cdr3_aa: CAISELWFQETQYF
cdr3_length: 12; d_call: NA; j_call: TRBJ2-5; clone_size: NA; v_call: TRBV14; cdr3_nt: TGTGCCAGCAGCCAAGTATTCAACAGGGTGTACTTC; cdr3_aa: CASSQVFNRVYF
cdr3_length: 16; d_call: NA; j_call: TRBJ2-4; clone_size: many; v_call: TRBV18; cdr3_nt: TGTGCCAGCTCACCAACCTTGGTTCTAGCCAAAAACATTCAGTACTTC; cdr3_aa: CASSPTLVLAKNIQYF
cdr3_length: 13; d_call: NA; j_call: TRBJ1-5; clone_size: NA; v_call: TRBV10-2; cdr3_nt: TGCGCCAGCAGTGAGTCCAGGATATGGCCCCAGCATTTT; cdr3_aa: CASSESRIWPQHF
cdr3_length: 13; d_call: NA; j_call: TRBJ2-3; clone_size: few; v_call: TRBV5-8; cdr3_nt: TGTGCCAGCAGCACCGACAGAACAGATACGCAGTATTTT; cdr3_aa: CASSTDRTDTQYF
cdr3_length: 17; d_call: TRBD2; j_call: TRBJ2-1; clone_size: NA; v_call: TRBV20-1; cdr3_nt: TGCAGTGTTAGAGACGGGACTAGCGGGAGGGCCGGCAATGAGCAGTTCTTC; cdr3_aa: CSVRDGTSGRAGNEQFF
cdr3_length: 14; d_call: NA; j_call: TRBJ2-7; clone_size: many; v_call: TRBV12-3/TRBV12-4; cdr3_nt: TGTGCCAGCAGTTTATACGGTGGGGGATACGAGCAGTACTTC; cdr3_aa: CASSLYGGGYEQYF
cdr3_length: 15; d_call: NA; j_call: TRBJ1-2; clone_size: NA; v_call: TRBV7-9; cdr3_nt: TGTGCCAGCAGCTTAGTGAGAGGCCTACAGGGATCCGGGACCTTC; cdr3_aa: CASSLVRGLQGSGTF
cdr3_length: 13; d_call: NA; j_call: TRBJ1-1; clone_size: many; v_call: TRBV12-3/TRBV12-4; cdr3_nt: TGTGCCAGCAGTTTACAGGAGAACACTGAAGCTTTCTTT; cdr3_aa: CASSLQENTEAFF
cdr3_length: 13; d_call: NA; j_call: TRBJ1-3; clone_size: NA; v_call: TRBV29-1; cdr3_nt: TGCAGCGTTGTCGTCCCAGCAGGGAACACCATATATTTT; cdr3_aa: CSVVVPAGNTIYF
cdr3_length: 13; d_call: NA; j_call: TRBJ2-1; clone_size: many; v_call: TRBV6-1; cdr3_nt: TGTGCCACCGCTTGGACCGGGGTAGGGGAGCAGTTCTTC; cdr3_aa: CATAWTGVGEQFF
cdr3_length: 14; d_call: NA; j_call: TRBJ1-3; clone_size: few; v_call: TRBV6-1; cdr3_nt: TGTGCCAGCAGTTTCCGGGACTCTGGAAACACCATATATTTT; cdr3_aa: CASSFRDSGNTIYF
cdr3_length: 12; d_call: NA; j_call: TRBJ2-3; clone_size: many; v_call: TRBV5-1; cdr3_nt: TGCGCCAGCCGGGACCCCACAGATACGCAGTATTTT; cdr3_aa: CASRDPTDTQYF
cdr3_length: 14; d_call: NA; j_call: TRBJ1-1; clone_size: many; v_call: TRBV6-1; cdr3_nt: TGTGCCAGCAGTGAAACAGGGTGGGACACTGAAGCTTTCTTT; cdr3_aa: CASSETGWDTEAFF
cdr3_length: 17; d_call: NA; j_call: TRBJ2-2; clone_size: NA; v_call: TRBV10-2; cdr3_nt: TGCGCCAGCAGTGATTCGGCCAGCGCATCGAGCACCGGGGAGCTGTTTTTT; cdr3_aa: CASSDSASASSTGELFF
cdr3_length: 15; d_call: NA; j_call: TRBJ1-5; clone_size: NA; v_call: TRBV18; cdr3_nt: TGTGCCAGCTCACCTTCCCAGGGGAACAATCAGCCCCAGCATTTT; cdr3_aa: CASSPSQGNNQPQHF
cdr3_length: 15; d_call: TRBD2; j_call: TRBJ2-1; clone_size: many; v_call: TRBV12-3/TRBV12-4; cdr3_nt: TGTGCCAGCAGTTTTGGTAGCGGGGCCAGAAGAGAGCAGTTCTTC; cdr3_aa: CASSFGSGARREQFF
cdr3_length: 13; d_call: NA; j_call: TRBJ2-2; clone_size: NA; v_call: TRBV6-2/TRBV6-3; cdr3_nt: TGTGCCAGCAGATCCAGGGTCACCGGGGAGCTGTTTTTT; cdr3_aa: CASRSRVTGELFF
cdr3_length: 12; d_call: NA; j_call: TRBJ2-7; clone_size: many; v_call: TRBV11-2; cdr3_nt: TGTGCCAGCAGCTTAGTAGGGGACGAGCAGTACTTC; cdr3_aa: CASSLVGDEQYF
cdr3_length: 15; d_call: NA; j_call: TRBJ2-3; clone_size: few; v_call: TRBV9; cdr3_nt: NA; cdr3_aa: CASSVASGSEDTRYF
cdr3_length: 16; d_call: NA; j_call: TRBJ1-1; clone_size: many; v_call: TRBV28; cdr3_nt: TGTGCCAGCAGTTCAGGTATGGGTACAGAGACCACTGAAGCTTTCTTT; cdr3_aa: CASSSGMGTETTEAFF
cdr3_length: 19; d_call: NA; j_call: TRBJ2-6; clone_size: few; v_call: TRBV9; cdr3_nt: TGTGCCAGCAGCGACCAGACAGCGGCTACCGTCTCTGGGGCCAACGTCCTGACTTTC; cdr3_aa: CASSDQTAATVSGANVLTF
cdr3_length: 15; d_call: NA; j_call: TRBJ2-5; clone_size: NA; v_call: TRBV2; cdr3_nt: TGTGCCAGCAGGGAGAATCCTAGATCGCCAGAGACCCAGTACTTC; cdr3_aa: CASRENPRSPETQYF
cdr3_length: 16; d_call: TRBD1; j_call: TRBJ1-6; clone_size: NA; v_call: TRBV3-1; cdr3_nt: TGTGCCAGCAGCAACCGGGACAGGGGAGCGGATTCACCCCTCCACTTT; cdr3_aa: CASSNRDRGADSPLHF
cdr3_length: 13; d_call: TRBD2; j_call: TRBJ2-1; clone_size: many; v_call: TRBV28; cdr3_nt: TGTGCCAGCAGTCCCGGGACTAGCGATGAGCAGTTCTTC; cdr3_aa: CASSPGTSDEQFF
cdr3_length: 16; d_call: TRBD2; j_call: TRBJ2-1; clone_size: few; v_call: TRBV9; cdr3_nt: TGTGCCAGCAGCGGGAGAGGGTCTAGCGGATACAATGAGCAGTTCTTC; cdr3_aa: CASSGRGSSGYNEQFF
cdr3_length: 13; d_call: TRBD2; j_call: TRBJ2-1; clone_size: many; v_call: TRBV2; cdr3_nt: TGTGCCAGCCTGTCCCAGCGGGGGGGTGAGCAGTTCTTC; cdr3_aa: CASLSQRGGEQFF